One and the same sample provided the 32 T cell receptor beta chains below, sequenced in a study of CD8 T cells in Susac syndrome. Random hexamers were used to reverse transcribe 0.5 to 1 ug of RNA. TCRdb re-derived calls from the immunoSEQ multiplex PCR reads in MiXCR, one entry per CDR3 protein. The sample consists of around 270,000 distinct CDR3 sequences, approximately 90% of them appearing once. Sequencing was performed on CD8+ T cells from PBMCs. The source is a human donor with multiple sclerosis.

V usage is TRBV6-4 and J usage is TRBJ1-3, with D possibly TRBD1 on 5 matching bases. The CDR3 covers 20 residues. V was pared by 5 bases and J by 3 bases, with 29 bases between. Per germline, CDR1 MRHNA and CDR2 SNTAGT. The DNA for the CDR3 is TGTGCCAGCAGTCACCAACCGGGGGGTCTTCCTCTTCGGAATGGAAACACCATATATTTT. Translation: CASSHQPGGLPLRNGNTIYF.

The chain uses TRBV7-2 and TRBJ2-3; tentatively, D is TRBD1 (5 bases). V was cut by 5 bases and J by 10 bases, with 16 bases left in between. CDR1 and CDR2 from the germline V gene are SGHTA and FQGNSA. This CDR3 has 13 amino acids. CDR3 amino acids: CASSVRGAEAQYF. The CDR3 DNA sequence: TGTGCCAGCAGCGTAAGGGGCGCTGAAGCGCAGTATTTT. Together with reference TRBV7-2 and TRBJ2-3, the CDR3 gives the full variable domain: GAGVSQSPSNKVTEKGKDVELRCDPISGHTALYWYRQSLGQGLEFLIYFQGNSAPDKSGLPSDRFSAERTGGSVSTLTIQRTQQEDSAVYLCASSVRGAEAQYFGPGTRLTVL.

This sequence joins TRBV2 and TRBJ1-1; D might be TRBD1 (5 bases). Germline V gives CDR1 SNHLY, CDR2 FYNNEI. There are 15 residues in the CDR3. Deletions cut 8 bases from V and 7 bases from J, with 23 bases between. The chain's CDR3 is CASGGPGPRTNEAFF. CDR3 in DNA: TGTGCCAGCGGCGGTCCGGGACCCCGGACTAATGAAGCTTTCTTT.

The chain carries TRBV20-1 and TRBJ2-7; D gene uncertain. The V gene lost 0 bases and the J gene lost 4 bases, with 13 bases spanning the gap. This CDR3 has 14 amino acids. Germline CDR1 reads DFQATT; CDR2 reads SNEGSKA (reference sequence). CDR3: CSARDPDIGYEQYF. The DNA for the CDR3 is TGCAGTGCTAGAGATCCTGACATTGGATACGAGCAGTACTTC.

The chain uses TRBV28 and TRBJ2-3; TRBD2 agrees at 8 bases. This CDR3 is 16 amino acids long. The ends lost 5 bases at V and 0 bases at J; junction bases unmatched: 7. Germline lookup yields CDR1 MDHEN and CDR2 SYDVKM. The CDR3 DNA is TGTGCCAGCAGTCTCCCGGGGGGGAAAAGCACAGATACGCAGTATTTT. This codes for CASSLPGGKSTDTQYF.

The CDR3 loop is CATTPAGQGAYTEAFF. CDR3 nucleotides: TGTGCCACCACCCCCGCGGGACAGGGGGCCTACACTGAAGCTTTCTTT. The rearrangement joins TRBV27 to TRBJ1-1; TRBD1 aligns across 12 bases. This CDR3 has 16 residues. Germline values: CDR1 MNHEY, CDR2 SMNVEV (reference sequence). The J segment lost 3 bases and the V segment lost 10 bases, leaving 12 bases of the junction unmatched.

CDR3 DNA sequence: TGTGCCACCAGCAGAGATAGGGGCACAGATACGCAGTATTTT. Encoded protein: CATSRDRGTDTQYF. The chain couples TRBV15 to TRBJ2-3; D unclear. The length of the CDR3 is 14 residues. The germline V and J ends were trimmed by 0 bases and 1 base, with 5 bases remaining between them. The germline V gene encodes CDR1 LNHNV and CDR2 YYDKDF (reference sequence).

This clonotype was recorded once. The chain uses TRBV25-1 and TRBJ1-1; tentatively, D is TRBD1 (5 bases). Between the trimmed V and J ends, which lost 4 bases and 7 bases, there was a span of 10 bases. CDR1 MGHDK and CDR2 SYGVNS come from the germline V gene. CDR3 size: 12 residues. The CDR3 DNA sequence: TGTGCCAGCAGTGTTACAGGAATTGAAGCTTTCTTT. Translating it yields CASSVTGIEAFF. The full variable domain, with the rest looked up from reference TRBV25-1 and TRBJ1-1, is EADIYQTPRYLVIGTGKKITLECSQTMGHDKMYWYQQDPGMELHLIHYSYGVNSTEKGDLSSESTVSRIRTEHFPLTLESARPSHTSQYLCASSVTGIEAFFGQGTRLTVV.

The chain recombines TRBV23-1 with TRBJ1-2; unclear D gene. TRBV23-1 counts as an open reading frame of uncertain function. The length of the CDR3 is 13 residues. V was shortened by 6 bases and J by 2 bases, with 10 bases between the two germline ends. CDR3 in DNA: TGCGCCAGCAGACATCCTTTAAACTATGGCTACACCTTC. Its translation: CASRHPLNYGYTF.

The chain has TRBV7-9 and TRBJ2-1; D may be TRBD1 (6 bases). Germline CDR1 and CDR2: SEHNR and FQNEAQ (reference sequence). V was cut by 5 bases and J by 3 bases, with 11 bases left in between. This CDR3 spans 14 amino acids. The CDR3 DNA reads as TGTGCCAGCAGCCTGGACAGCCTCTACAATGAGCAGTTCTTC. Translated: CASSLDSLYNEQFF.

The V and J genes are TRBV3-1 and TRBJ1-5, with D perhaps TRBD1 (6 bases). V was clipped by 1 base and J by 8 bases, with 15 bases between them. The CDR3 runs to 15 residues. Germline assignment: CDR1 LGHDT and CDR2 YNNKEL (reference sequence). This CDR3 reads CASSQGWGLVEPQHF. The CDR3 nucleotides read TGTGCCAGCAGCCAAGGCTGGGGGCTGGTGGAGCCCCAGCATTTT. The full variable domain, its missing parts supplied by reference TRBV3-1 and TRBJ1-5, is DTAVSQTPKYLVTQMGNDKSIKCEQNLGHDTMYWYKQDSKKFLKIMFSYNNKELIINETVPNRFSPKSPDKAHLNLHINSLELGDSAVYFCASSQGWGLVEPQHFGDGTRLSIL.

This clonotype was seen just once. The rearrangement links TRBV24-1 to TRBJ1-1, with 9 nucleotides matching TRBD1. The CDR3 has 16 amino acids. The V gene's germline CDR1 is KGHDR and CDR2 SFDVKD. The V segment lost 5 bases and the J segment 0 bases; nucleotides outside the gene matches: 6. The CDR3 DNA follows: TGTGCCACCAGTGTTCCCGACAGGGGGGTGAACACTGAAGCTTTCTTT. It yields the protein CATSVPDRGVNTEAFF.

As to this clonotype: An end of the junction differs from the germline gene, which may be a read error. This chain uses TRBV3-1 with TRBJ2-3; TRBD2 matches at 10 bases. Germline V gene lookup returns CDR1 LGHDT and CDR2 YNNKEL (reference sequence). There are 16 residues in the CDR3. This chain's CDR3 is CASSPSSGSVADTQYF. The CDR3 DNA is TGCGCCAGCAGCCCCTCTAGCGGGAGTGTGGCAGATACGCAGTATTTT.

The chain is built from TRBV20-1 and TRBJ2-1; D remains unclear. The CDR3 runs 11 residues. V lost 2 bases to trimming and J lost 6 bases, with 5 bases between them. Germline CDR1 DFQATT, CDR2 SNEGSKA (reference sequence). The CDR3: CSARFRNEQFF. The CDR3 DNA sequence: TGCAGTGCTAGATTTCGCAATGAGCAGTTCTTC.

This chain uses TRBV28 with TRBJ2-7, with 7 positions matching TRBD2. The CDR3 has 14 residues. Germline loops: CDR1 MDHEN, CDR2 SYDVKM. Trimming removed 5 bases from V and 2 bases from J; junction bases left unmatched: 6. The CDR3 is CASSGRLAAYEQYF. The CDR3, as DNA: TGTGCCAGCAGTGGCCGACTAGCCGCCTACGAGCAGTACTTC.

The rearrangement uses TRBV2 and TRBJ2-1; D unresolved. The CDR3 has 10 residues. Germline assignment: CDR1 SNHLY and CDR2 FYNNEI. Trimming left V 4 bases short and J 9 bases short, with 4 bases between. The CDR3 nucleotides are TGTGCCAGCAGTGCCAGTGAGCAGTTCTTC. Residues: CASSASEQFF.

The V and J genes are TRBV20-1 and TRBJ2-7, with D possibly matching TRBD2 (7 bases). Germline V CDR1 and CDR2: DFQATT, SNEGSKA (reference sequence). V gave up 3 bases and J gave up 3 bases, with 12 bases separating them. The CDR3 runs 13 residues. The CDR3 sequence: CSARGGADYEQYF. The CDR3 DNA reads as TGCAGTGCTAGGGGGGGGGCCGACTACGAGCAGTACTTC.

The V gene is TRBV7-9, the J gene TRBJ1-5; 8 nucleotides line up with TRBD1. The CDR3 has 15 amino acids. The junction had 7 bases not matched to a gene; V was cut back by 5 bases and J by 4 bases. The germline V gene has CDR1 SEHNR and CDR2 FQNEAQ (reference sequence). CDR3: CASSLDRERNQPQHF. CDR3 DNA: TGTGCCAGCAGCCTGGACAGGGAAAGGAATCAGCCCCAGCATTTT.

This clonotype was recorded once. This sequence joins TRBV6-1 and TRBJ2-1; 8 nucleotides agree with TRBD2. Germline loops: CDR1 MNHNS, CDR2 SASEGT. This CDR3 region has 17 residues. Unmatched junction bases numbered 10, after V lost 6 bases and J lost 0 bases. In nucleotides, the CDR3 is TGTGCCAGCAGAATACGTAGCGGGACGAGCTCCTACAATGAGCAGTTCTTC. Protein: CASRIRSGTSSYNEQFF.

V and J are TRBV6-1 and TRBJ2-7; no clear D gene. Germline CDR1 reads MNHNS; CDR2 reads SASEGT. V lost 10 bases, J lost 4 bases, and 23 bases lay in between. This CDR3 contains 15 residues. CDR3 amino acids: CATGYFRQDAYEQYF. The CDR3 nucleotides read TGTGCCACCGGTTATTTTCGACAAGACGCATACGAGCAGTACTTC.

The CDR3 region is CASSVSGLGANVLTF. The CDR3 DNA is TGTGCCAGCAGCGTATCAGGCCTTGGGGCCAACGTCCTGACTTTC. V gene TRBV9 combines with J gene TRBJ2-6; D is uncertain. The ends were cut back, 1 base at V and 3 bases at J, with 8 bases in the middle. CDR1 and CDR2 (germline): SGDLS, YYNGEE. The length of the CDR3 is 15 residues.

V and J are TRBV19 and TRBJ2-7; D may correspond to TRBD1 or TRBD2 (5 bases each). Germline V gene data show CDR1 as LNHDA and CDR2 as SQIVND (reference sequence). This CDR3 comprises 13 residues. V lost 8 bases and J lost 4, with 15 bases in between. The CDR3 DNA is TGTGCCAGTGGACCGGGACCAACTTACGAGCAGTACTTC. Its translation: CASGPGPTYEQYF.

The V gene is TRBV7-8, the J gene TRBJ2-3; 13 positions match TRBD2. The J segment lost 1 base and the V segment lost 5 bases, leaving 9 bases of the junction unmatched. The CDR3 length is 18 residues. Looked up from germline, CDR1 is SGHVS and CDR2 is FQNEAQ. The CDR3, as DNA: TGTGCCAGCAGCCCCCGACTAGCGGGAGGTGGGGGCACAGATACGCAGTATTTT. Encoded protein: CASSPRLAGGGGTDTQYF.

A few counts support this clonotype. This chain connects TRBV4-3 to TRBJ2-3; D ambiguous. The V end lost 1 base, the J end lost 4 bases, and 6 bases lay between the germline ends. The CDR3 length is 13 residues. Germline values: CDR1 LGHNA, CDR2 YSLEER. The CDR3 is CASSQGSADTQYF. In DNA, the CDR3 is TGCGCCAGCAGCCAAGGCTCGGCAGATACGCAGTATTTT.

This clonotype has just one count. CDR3 bases: TGTGCCAGCAGTTTTGCCAGGGACTACGAGCAGTACTTC. Residues: CASSFARDYEQYF. The chain has TRBV27 and TRBJ2-7; a weak D match, TRBD1 (5 bases). V gave up 3 bases and J gave up 3 bases, with 9 bases separating them. This CDR3 region has 13 residues. Per the germline V gene, CDR1 is MNHEY and CDR2 is SMNVEV (reference sequence).

The rearrangement uses TRBV27 and TRBJ2-3; D is unresolved. This CDR3 region has 13 residues. The germline CDR1 and CDR2 sequences are MNHEY and SMNVEV (reference sequence). V dropped 3 bases and J dropped 3 bases, with 7 bases sitting between them. The CDR3 nucleotides are TGTGCCAGCAGTTTCCTAAAAACAGATACGCAGTATTTT. The encoded protein is CASSFLKTDTQYF.

This chain joins TRBV6-6 and TRBJ2-7; D may be TRBD2 (6 bases). Trimming pared 7 bases from V and 7 bases from J, leaving 17 bases between. In germline, CDR1 is MNHNY, CDR2 SVGAGI (reference sequence). This CDR3 is 13 amino acids long. The CDR3 DNA reads TGTGCCAGCACCGAGACTAGGTATTATGAGCAGTACTTC. It is translated as CASTETRYYEQYF.

The rearrangement uses TRBV6-2 or TRBV6-3 and TRBJ2-7; no clear D. The CDR3 contains 12 residues. The V end lost 2 bases, the J end lost 2 bases, and 4 bases lay between the germline ends. Per the germline V gene, CDR1 is MNHEY and CDR2 is SVGEGT. This CDR3 reads CASSYDTYEQYF. CDR3 DNA sequence: TGTGCCAGCAGTTACGACACCTACGAGCAGTACTTC.

V usage is TRBV2 and J usage is TRBJ2-1, with 10 bases identical to TRBD2. The J segment lost 8 bases and the V segment lost 3 bases, leaving 4 bases of the junction unmatched. Germline V gives CDR1 SNHLY, CDR2 FYNNEI. The CDR3 sequence is 14 residues long. The CDR3 reads CASSDPAGGYEQFF. The DNA of the CDR3 is TGTGCCAGCAGTGATCCAGCGGGAGGGTATGAGCAGTTCTTC.

The V gene is TRBV27, the J gene TRBJ2-1, with D perhaps given as TRBD1 or TRBD2 (6 bases each). V dropped 10 bases and J dropped 7 bases, with 17 bases sitting between them. The length of the CDR3 is 13 residues. CDR1 and CDR2 (germline): MNHEY, SMNVEV (reference sequence). The CDR3 is CATSGTGANEQFF. CDR3 DNA: TGTGCCACCTCCGGGACGGGGGCGAATGAGCAGTTCTTC.

The rearrangement joins TRBV7-2 to TRBJ2-1; D gene unclear. Trimming took off 9 bases at V and 0 bases at J, with 15 bases between the two ends. The CDR3 sequence is 15 residues long. Germline V gives CDR1 SGHTA, CDR2 FQGNSA. This CDR3 is CASPSDPSSYNEQFF. In DNA form, the CDR3 reads TGTGCCAGTCCCTCTGACCCGAGCTCCTACAATGAGCAGTTCTTC.

The rearrangement joins TRBV12-3 or TRBV12-4 to TRBJ1-1, with D maybe TRBD1 (6 bases). Between the trimmed V and J ends, which lost 3 bases and 7 bases, there was a span of 9 bases. The CDR3 has 12 residues. The CDR3 region has the DNA TGTGCCAGCAGTTTTTCACAGGGTGAAGCTTTCTTT. Translated, it gives CASSFSQGEAFF.